These T cell receptor beta chains were read from a single sample in a study of PD-L1 blockade in urothelial cancer. The method was immunoSEQ multiplex PCR; TCRdb's version includes in-frame clones alone and lacks a portion of them. The sample carries 55,000 to 70,000 clones, roughly 80% recorded once. Material: PBMCs, obtained around atezolizumab (anti-PD-L1) treatment. The receptors come from a man aged 65-85 years with urothelial cancer. The CDR3 runs from the conserved cysteine through the conserved F or W. D genes are given only for firm matches. Some rows mark clone size as missing; the rest say once, few, many or name a class of expanded clone.

V gene	D gene	clone size	J gene	CDR3 length	CDR3 protein	CDR3 DNA
TRBV14	NA	few	TRBJ1-2	15	CASSQDPGKNYGYTF	TGTGCCAGCAGCCAAGATCCAGGGAAGAACTATGGCTACACCTTC
TRBV5-4	NA	NA	TRBJ2-3	15	CASSLNPGSTDTQYF	TGTGCCAGCAGCTTGAATCCGGGGAGCACAGATACGCAGTATTTT
TRBV7-9	NA	few	TRBJ2-1	15	CASSLPGLSYNEQFF	TGTGCCAGCAGCTTACCGGGACTTTCCTACAATGAGCAGTTCTTC
TRBV7-2	NA	NA	TRBJ1-3	12	CASSLSENTIYF	TGTGCCAGCAGCTTAAGCGAAAACACCATATATTTT
TRBV7-9	TRBD2	NA	TRBJ2-7	17	CASSLGSGASGSYEQYF	TGTGCCAGCAGCTTAGGTTCCGGCGCTAGCGGGAGCTACGAGCAGTACTTC
TRBV18	NA	NA	TRBJ1-1	16	CASSLSPVLRNTEAFF	TGTGCCAGCTCTCTATCGCCGGTGTTACGGAACACTGAAGCTTTCTTT
TRBV25-1	TRBD1	NA	TRBJ2-5	14	CASSETRGQETQYF	TGTGCCAGCAGTGAAACCAGGGGGCAAGAGACCCAGTACTTC
TRBV27	NA	NA	TRBJ2-1	16	CASSLYTVIRDNEQFF	TGTGCCAGCAGTTTATATACCGTTATCCGGGACAATGAGCAGTTCTTC
TRBV6-1	NA	NA	TRBJ1-2	15	CASSEATGRNYGYTF	TGTGCCAGCAGTGAAGCGACAGGCCGAAACTATGGCTACACCTTC
TRBV19	NA	NA	TRBJ1-4	12	CATEGQGGKLFF	TGTGCCACAGAGGGCCAGGGAGGGAAACTGTTTTTT